This T cell receptor beta chain is drawn from a study of T cell responses to AZD1222 COVID-19 vaccine. Study-wide findings and caveats: White British donors predominated, females outnumbered males, and clonal diversity was possibly underestimated. The study found Spike-specific TCR breadth and depth rose after two AZD1222 doses.

The ends were cut back, 3 bases at V and 8 bases at J, with 13 bases in the middle. Germline CDR1 and CDR2: SQVTM and ANQGSEA. The length of the CDR3 is 12 residues. To note about this clone: Antigen: not known.

Sequencing was performed with immunoSEQ multiplex PCR; in TCRdb, only in-frame clones are kept and a portion is missing. Found here are 130,000 to 150,000 clones, around 84% of them singletons; the top ten hold roughly 5.1%. Sequences were derived from peripheral blood, sampled 28 days after the second AZD1222 dose. This clonotype was sampled from an adult who received the AZD1222 COVID-19 vaccine. This sequence joins TRBV29-1 and TRBJ1-1; D may be TRBD1 (5 bases). This chain's CDR3 is CSVEPQGLEAFF. The CDR3 nucleotides are TGCAGCGTTGAGCCTCAGGGTCTCGAAGCTTTCTTT.